This is a list of T cell receptor beta chains from one sample in a study of cytomegalovirus exposure and HLA in healthy donors. Using immunoSEQ multiplex PCR, the repertoire was profiled, and TCRdb retains in-frame clones only, with some absent. The sample holds about 160,000 clones, around 75% seen once. The sequencing sample was made of PBMCs. The source of these receptors is a woman aged 50 to 60 in good health and CMV-seropositive. Both conserved end residues are part of each CDR3. A D gene is named only where the DNA matches it firmly. Not every row has a clone size; where given, it reads once, few, many or a size class.

TRBD1	TRBV6-5	TRBJ1-2	once	CASRLRDSSNGYTF
NA	TRBV6-1	TRBJ1-3	NA	CASSEGRQTGNTIYF
NA	TRBV7-2	TRBJ1-5	NA	CASSFASDQPQHF
TRBD1	TRBV5-1	TRBJ2-7	NA	CASSLGQGAYEQYF
NA	TRBV5-5	TRBJ2-7	NA	CASSLSRGRGEQYF
NA	TRBV5-1	TRBJ1-2	few	CASRPTGNYGYTF
TRBD2	TRBV6-4	TRBJ2-6	NA	CASSDGGAGANVLTF
TRBD1	TRBV19	TRBJ2-7	NA	CASSIFGTASGEQYF
NA	TRBV5-4	TRBJ2-3	NA	CASSTPMGQPTDTQYF
TRBD1	TRBV6-1	TRBJ1-1	NA	CASSPRDRGTEAFF
NA	TRBV27	TRBJ2-2	NA	CASSPRPLNTGELFF
NA	TRBV4-1	TRBJ1-1	NA	CASSQKSEAFF
NA	TRBV7-6	TRBJ1-4	NA	CASSFANEKLFF
NA	TRBV18	TRBJ1-3	NA	CASSPTPPGAGNTIYF
NA	TRBV6-6	TRBJ1-1	NA	CASSSPGSAEAFF
TRBD1	TRBV5-1	TRBJ2-5	NA	CASSVTGGGQETQYF
TRBD1	TRBV6-5	TRBJ1-1	NA	CASSRQGRDTEAFF
TRBD1	TRBV19	TRBJ1-1	many	CASSLTTGVAEAFF
TRBD1	TRBV6-5	TRBJ1-2	NA	CASRPGQGYGYTF
TRBD2	TRBV9	TRBJ2-5	once	CASSVGTSGGSSYQETQYF
NA	TRBV2	TRBJ1-3	NA	CASSDVGNTIYF
TRBD2	TRBV4-1	TRBJ2-7	NA	CASTPGASGGVPYGQYF
NA	TRBV29-1	TRBJ1-1	many	CSVGRFDSMNTEAFF
TRBD2	TRBV5-1	TRBJ2-5	NA	CASSLAGLAGGQETQYF
TRBD1	TRBV15	TRBJ1-3	NA	CATSAGGSGNTIYF
TRBD2	TRBV5-1	TRBJ2-3	NA	CASSDISGGYTDTQYF
NA	TRBV21-1	TRBJ1-5	NA	CASSKEREPGQPQHF